Given below is one T cell receptor beta chain in context. Clones were read by immunoSEQ multiplex PCR, and TCRdb kept only the in-frame ones, dropping some. The sample includes fewer than 800,000 clones, just over 90% of them seen just once. In the naive CD8 group, cells lacked CD45RO and were positively selected for CCR7, so terminally differentiated effector memory CD45RA+ cells were left out. The data derive from a study of shared clonotypes between healthy human individuals. The J segment lost 13 bases and the V segment lost 6 bases, leaving 9 bases of the junction unmatched. This CDR3 is built from 12 residues. The germline CDR1 and CDR2 sequences are MNHEY and SMNVEV (reference sequence).

The V call is TRBV27, the J call TRBJ2-1, with 7 bases fitting TRBD2. Sequenced sample: naive CD8+ T cells sorted from blood. This TCR was sampled from a man younger than 40 in good health. The CDR3 is CASSPSGREQFF. The CDR3 nucleotides read TGTGCCAGCAGCCCTAGTGGGAGGGAACAGTTCTTC.